This T cell receptor beta chain was recorded in a study of identifying expanded T cells in peripheral blood. The study's findings and limits: Across healthy donors, higher total template counts meant significantly greater approximately two-week count variance.

Only in-frame clones appear in the TCRdb table, and some are missing; sequencing was by immunoSEQ multiplex PCR. The table records approximately 110,000 clones, roughly 90% of them present only once. In regard to this clone: Antigen: not known.

Healthy donors had no documented immune events, such as infections, while sampled. V shed 4 bases and J shed 5 bases, with 18 bases lying between them. The CDR3 loop spans 17 amino acids. The V gene's germline CDR1 is SNHLY and CDR2 FYNNEI. The chain is built from TRBV2 and TRBJ1-6; D possibly corresponds to TRBD1 (5 bases). This receptor was taken from a person between 18 and 75 years old in good health. The material sequenced was blood. The CDR3 bases are TGTGCCAGCAGTGCGGGGGGAGCCACGGGCCATAATTCACCCCTCCACTTT. This gives the protein CASSAGGATGHNSPLHF.